The 28 T cell receptor beta chains below were found in one sample sequenced in a study of cytomegalovirus exposure and HLA in healthy donors. PCR used 60 Vbeta primers and 13 Jbeta primers. The data were produced by immunoSEQ multiplex PCR, yet TCRdb's version contains in-frame clones alone and is incomplete. The sample has over 150,000 clones; approximately 79% are singletons. Sequencing was carried out using PBMCs. Receptors were obtained from a woman under 30 in good health and CMV-seronegative.

This chain connects TRBV7-3 to TRBJ2-3; 9 bases are shared with TRBD1. CDR3 size: 14 residues. The V segment lost 5 bases and the J segment 5 bases; nucleotides outside the gene matches: 5. Germline CDR1 reads SGHTA; CDR2 reads FQGTGA. CDR3: CASSLTGGVDTQYF. CDR3 in DNA: TGTGCCAGCAGCCTTACAGGGGGCGTAGATACGCAGTATTTT.

The J gene is TRBJ1-1, the V gene TRBV7-8, with TRBD1 identical over 9 bases. The CDR3 is 14 residues long. Germline-derived CDR1 and CDR2 are SGHVS and FQNEAQ. The V and J ends lost 4 bases and 5 bases, in that order; junction bases with no gene match: 5. In DNA, the CDR3 is TGTGCCAGCAGCTCTGACAGGGGGATAACTGAAGCTTTCTTT. Amino acids: CASSSDRGITEAFF.

V is TRBV5-1 and J is TRBJ1-1; possibly TRBD1 for D (5 bases). Between the trimmed V and J ends, which lost 0 bases and 0 bases, there was a span of 18 bases. The CDR3 extends over 18 amino acids. CDR1 and CDR2 from the germline V gene are SGHRS and YFSETQ. The CDR3 sequence: CASSLGGTTRVMNTEAFF. CDR3 sequence (DNA): TGCGCCAGCAGCTTGGGGGGGACTACAAGGGTGATGAACACTGAAGCTTTCTTT.

V is TRBV9 and J is TRBJ1-6; maybe TRBD1 (6 bases). In germline, CDR1 is SGDLS, CDR2 YYNGEE. The CDR3 length is 15 residues. Trimming removed 0 bases from V and 7 bases from J, with 11 bases in between. CDR3 amino acids: CASSVVGGLNSPLHF. In DNA form, the CDR3 reads TGTGCCAGCAGCGTAGTCGGGGGGCTAAATTCACCCCTCCACTTT.

The V and J genes are TRBV6-6 and TRBJ2-3; D remains ambiguous. CDR1 and CDR2 from the germline V gene are MNHNY and SVGAGI (reference sequence). V was pared by 2 bases and J by 3 bases, with 6 bases between. There are 13 residues in the CDR3. The CDR3 loop is CASSYRGTDTQYF. The CDR3 nucleotides are TGTGCCAGCAGTTACCGAGGTACAGATACGCAGTATTTT.

This chain links TRBV30 with TRBJ2-1; 9 bases align to TRBD2. Germline V gene lookup returns CDR1 GTSNPN and CDR2 SVGIG (reference sequence). The CDR3 runs to 16 residues. The ends lost 1 base at V and 7 bases at J; junction bases unmatched: 11. The CDR3 bases are TGTGCCTGGAGTGAAAAGGCGGCTAGCGGGAAAAATGAGCAGTTCTTC. Translation: CAWSEKAASGKNEQFF.

As concerns this clone: At the DNA level, this CDR3 is encoded by other sequences in the same sample as well. The CDR3 is CASSLDSNYGYTF. In DNA, the CDR3 is TGCGCCAGCAGCTTGGACAGTAACTATGGCTACACCTTC. The chain joins TRBV5-1 to TRBJ1-2; D call uncertain. CDR1 is SGHRS and CDR2 is YFSETQ in the germline V gene. The CDR3 loop spans 13 amino acids. V lost 0 bases to trimming and J lost 1 base, with 4 bases between them.

The J gene is TRBJ1-2, the V gene TRBV2; TRBD1 matches 10 bases. Germline CDR1 and CDR2: SNHLY and FYNNEI. The CDR3 has 15 amino acids. V was pared by 6 bases and J by 4 bases, with 8 bases of the junction left unmatched. The CDR3 reads CASREPGQGSYGYTF. CDR3 sequence (DNA): TGTGCCAGCAGAGAACCGGGACAGGGGTCCTATGGCTACACCTTC. The variable domain in full, with the rest retrieved from reference TRBV2 and TRBJ1-2, is EPEVTQTPSHQVTQMGQEVILRCVPISNHLYFYWYRQILGQKVEFLVSFYNNEISEKSEIFDDQFSVERPDGSNFTLKIRSTKLEDSAMYFCASREPGQGSYGYTFGSGTRLTVV.

The genes are TRBV27 and TRBJ1-5; 9 nucleotides match TRBD1. Germline CDR1 and CDR2: MNHEY and SMNVEV (reference sequence). The CDR3 is made up of 16 amino acids. After removal of 5 bases from V and 1 base from J, the junction contained 6 bases not matched to a gene. CDR3: CASSPQGAGSNQPQHF. The CDR3 nucleotides read TGTGCCAGCAGTCCACAGGGGGCGGGGAGCAATCAGCCCCAGCATTTT.

In this sample, this clone turned up a few times. The chain has TRBV2 and TRBJ2-2; possibly TRBD2 for D (5 bases). CDR1 SNHLY and CDR2 FYNNEI come from the germline V gene. CDR3 length: 14 amino acids. V lost 6 bases and J lost 3, with 11 bases in between. For the CDR3, the DNA is TGTGCCAGCAGACCTGGCGGGCACACCGGGGAGCTGTTTTTT. Translating it yields CASRPGGHTGELFF.

This chain uses TRBV19 with TRBJ2-2, with TRBD1 matching 8 bases. The V segment lost 3 bases and the J segment 2 bases; nucleotides outside the gene matches: 5. Germline values: CDR1 LNHDA, CDR2 SQIVND (reference sequence). The CDR3 sequence is 16 residues long. CDR3 protein: CASSIVTGGNTGELFF. Written as DNA, the CDR3 is TGTGCCAGTAGTATTGTAACAGGGGGTAACACCGGGGAGCTGTTTTTT. Supplemented by reference TRBV19 and TRBJ2-2, the full variable domain reads DGGITQSPKYLFRKEGQNVTLSCEQNLNHDAMYWYRQDPGQGLRLIYYSQIVNDFQKGDIAEGYSVSREKKESFPLTVTSAQKNPTAFYLCASSIVTGGNTGELFFGEGSRLTVL.

This clone was seen just once. V and J are TRBV4-3 and TRBJ1-6; perhaps TRBD1 as D (5 bases). Germline V gene sequence: CDR1 LGHNA, CDR2 YSLEER. Between the trimmed V and J ends, which lost 1 base and 10 bases, there was a span of 11 bases. This CDR3 spans 14 amino acids. This CDR3 is CASSQGAGDSPLHF. The CDR3 DNA reads as TGCGCCAGCAGCCAAGGGGCGGGGGACTCACCCCTCCACTTT.

Only a few counts were recorded for this clone. The CDR3 here is CATSRDTYGDPNTEAFF. CDR3 nucleotides: TGTGCCACCAGCAGAGATACCTACGGGGATCCGAACACTGAAGCTTTCTTT. V gene TRBV15 combines with J gene TRBJ1-1; D not certain. The germline V and J ends were trimmed by 0 bases and 1 base, with 15 bases remaining between them. CDR3 length equals 17 residues. Germline lookup yields CDR1 LNHNV and CDR2 YYDKDF (reference sequence).

In this sample, this clone turned up a few times. This chain links TRBV5-4 with TRBJ2-7, with 10 bases identical to TRBD1. CDR3 length: 14 amino acids. Germline V gene lookup returns CDR1 SGHNT and CDR2 YYREEE (reference sequence). The V and J ends lost 0 bases and 5 bases, in that order; junction bases with no gene match: 2. The CDR3 bases are TGTGCCAGCAGCTTGGAGGACAGGGGGAACGAGCAGTACTTC. Translation: CASSLEDRGNEQYF.

The rearrangement links TRBV4-1 to TRBJ1-4; 9 positions match TRBD1. Trimming removed 3 bases from V and 2 bases from J; junction bases left unmatched: 13. This CDR3 spans 19 amino acids. The germline V gene has CDR1 MGHRA and CDR2 YSYEKL. The CDR3 is CASSHPPGTGSLTNEKLFF. The CDR3, as DNA: TGCGCCAGCAGCCACCCCCCCGGGACAGGGAGTTTGACTAATGAAAAACTGTTTTTT.

V and J are TRBV11-1 and TRBJ2-1; 12 bases are a match to TRBD2. The CDR3 is 14 amino acids. V dropped 11 bases and J dropped 5; count of bases not matched to a gene: 7. CDR1 is SGHAT and CDR2 is FQDESV in the germline V gene (reference sequence). The CDR3 reads CASRGLAGNNEQFF. CDR3 nucleotide sequence: TGTGCCTCCCGAGGACTAGCGGGAAACAATGAGCAGTTCTTC.

This sequence joins TRBV6-6 and TRBJ2-7; D uncertain. V was shortened by 0 bases and J by 5 bases, with 11 bases between the two germline ends. Germline CDR1 is MNHNY and CDR2 is SVGAGI (reference sequence). The length of the CDR3 is 14 residues. The CDR3 loop is CASSYSSLSDEQYF. CDR3 nucleotide sequence: TGTGCCAGCAGTTACTCGTCGCTATCCGACGAGCAGTACTTC.

V and J are TRBV4-3 and TRBJ1-1, with no clear D. The V gene's germline CDR1 is LGHNA and CDR2 YSLEER. CDR3 size: 13 residues. V was trimmed by 1 base and J by 1 base, leaving 4 bases between them. The CDR3 DNA is TGCGCCAGCAGCCAAGGGAGGAACACTGAAGCTTTCTTT. As protein: CASSQGRNTEAFF.

This clone was seen once. The V and J genes are TRBV14 and TRBJ2-5; possibly TRBD2 for D (7 bases). Trimming took off 4 bases at V and 1 base at J, with 16 bases between the two ends. From germline, CDR1 is SGHDN and CDR2 FVKESK. The CDR3 runs to 16 residues. CDR3 sequence: CASSRGGPTFQETQYF. CDR3 DNA: TGTGCCAGCAGCCGGGGGGGCCCTACTTTCCAAGAGACCCAGTACTTC. The variable domain in full, with the rest retrieved from reference TRBV14 and TRBJ2-5, is EAGVTQFPSHSVIEKGQTVTLRCDPISGHDNLYWYRRVMGKEIKFLLHFVKESKQDESGMPNNRFLAERTGGTYSTLKVQPAELEDSGVYFCASSRGGPTFQETQYFGPGTRLLVL.

In DNA, the CDR3 is TGCGCCAGCAGCTCGGCCCGAGGGTGGGGAGGAGCGCTAGGCGGCACAGATACGCAGTATTTT. It encodes CASSSARGWGGALGGTDTQYF. The chain combines TRBV5-1 with TRBJ2-3; D is perhaps TRBD2 (6 bases). The CDR3 contains 21 residues. Germline-derived CDR1 and CDR2 are SGHRS and YFSETQ. Trimming removed 3 bases from V and 1 base from J, with 30 bases in between.

This sequence joins TRBV21-1 and TRBJ2-7; the table assigns TRBD2, which was not confirmed against the DNA. TRBV21-1 is a listed pseudogene. CDR3 length: 15 amino acids. The CDR3 DNA follows: TGTGCCAGCTGGGGGCCTAGCGGGAGCTCCTACGAGCAGTACTTC. Translating it yields CASWGPSGSSYEQYF.

The V and J genes are TRBV20-1 and TRBJ1-1; the D gene is possibly TRBD1 (5 bases). The CDR3 length is 10 residues. Germline-derived CDR1 and CDR2 are DFQATT and SNEGSKA (reference sequence). CDR3 DNA: TGCAGCGCAGGAGGGACCCGAGCTTTCTTT. Translated, it gives CSAGGTRAFF.

This clone was counted a single time. The chain uses TRBV7-2 and TRBJ1-2; no clear D. There are 14 residues in the CDR3. Deletions cut 7 bases from V and 0 bases from J, with 12 bases between. Looked up from germline, CDR1 is SGHTA and CDR2 is FQGNSA. This CDR3 is CASTRGLSNYGYTF. CDR3 nucleotides: TGTGCCAGCACCCGCGGATTGTCTAACTATGGCTACACCTTC. Combining the CDR3 with reference TRBV7-2 and TRBJ1-2 gives the whole variable domain GAGVSQSPSNKVTEKGKDVELRCDPISGHTALYWYRQSLGQGLEFLIYFQGNSAPDKSGLPSDRFSAERTGGSVSTLTIQRTQQEDSAVYLCASTRGLSNYGYTFGSGTRLTVV.

The chain combines TRBV4-1 with TRBJ2-5; 7 bases are a match to TRBD1. J was trimmed by 10 bases and V by 0 bases; bases with no gene match: 11. Germline CDR1 reads MGHRA; CDR2 reads YSYEKL. This CDR3 comprises 15 residues. CDR3 sequence: CASSQDSPGTEVQYF. The CDR3 coding sequence is TGCGCCAGCAGCCAAGATAGCCCCGGGACAGAGGTCCAGTACTTC.

The V call is TRBV29-1, the J call TRBJ2-3, with D possibly matching TRBD2 (5 bases). From germline, CDR1 is SQVTM and CDR2 ANQGSEA. V shed 4 bases and J shed 4 bases, with 15 bases lying between them. The CDR3 has 14 residues. CDR3 in DNA: TGCAGCGTTGTTGTGTGGGCGGGCCCAGATACGCAGTATTTT. Translated: CSVVVWAGPDTQYF.

The chain employs TRBV9 and TRBJ2-5; TRBD2 matches at 10 bases. The CDR3 runs to 16 residues. The germline V gene encodes CDR1 SGDLS and CDR2 YYNGEE. V was pared by 0 bases and J by 4 bases, with 6 bases of the junction left unmatched. CDR3 sequence: CASSVGLAGALETQYF. The CDR3 DNA reads TGTGCCAGCAGCGTAGGGCTAGCGGGGGCCCTAGAGACCCAGTACTTC.

This chain joins TRBV10-2 and TRBJ2-1; 8 bases line up with TRBD2. The CDR3 has 15 amino acids. J gave up 5 bases and V 6 bases, and 9 bases lay outside the gene matches. The germline CDR1 and CDR2 sequences are WSHSY and SAAADI. The CDR3 region has the DNA TGCGCCAGCAGAGATACTAGCGGACTCGACAATGAGCAGTTCTTC. It yields the protein CASRDTSGLDNEQFF.

This chain uses TRBV27 with TRBJ1-5, with 11 bases that match TRBD1. There are 17 residues in the CDR3. Germline V CDR1 and CDR2: MNHEY, SMNVEV (reference sequence). V trimming: 3 bases; J trimming: 6 bases; junction bases outside the gene matches: 10. CDR3 nucleotides: TGTGCCAGCAGTTTTCTGGCCGGACAGGGGGCGAGTCAGCCCCAGCATTTT. It translates to CASSFLAGQGASQPQHF.